A single sample is the source of the 8 T cell receptor beta chains below, sequenced in a study of T-cell memory formation after mild COVID-19. MiXCR, applied by TCRdb to the 5' RACE reads, yields one record per CDR3 protein. The repertoire holds 400,000 or so distinct CDR3 sequences, 20% seen once, with around 8.4% in the top ten. The sequenced sample was PBMCs or a T cell subset sorted from them (not recorded which). Source of these receptors: an adult woman who had mild COVID-19 (a few samples of this study predate the infection). Cell type and time point are not known.

This clonotype was counted only a few times. At one boundary the junction diverges from the germline segment, which might be a read error. CDR3 nucleotide sequence: TGTGCCAGCAGTAAATACAATGAGCAGTTCTTC. As protein: CASSKYNEQFF. The rearrangement uses TRBV25-1 and TRBJ2-1; D gene unclear. The CDR3 is made up of 11 amino acids. From germline, CDR1 is MGHDK and CDR2 SYGVNS.

V usage is TRBV4-3 and J usage is TRBJ1-1; D is undetermined. CDR3 length: 16 residues. V dropped 2 bases and J dropped 4 bases, with 17 bases sitting between them. Germline V lookup: CDR1 LGHNA, CDR2 YSLEER. CDR3 nucleotides: TGCGCCAGCAGCCAAATTGAGCAGGCCTCGGGCACTGAAGCTTTCTTT. Its translation: CASSQIEQASGTEAFF.

The chain employs TRBV3-1 and TRBJ2-1; D not certain. The CDR3 is 13 amino acids. Trimming removed 4 bases at V and 8 bases at J, with 12 bases between. CDR1 is LGHDT and CDR2 is YNNKEL in the germline V gene (reference sequence). CDR3 DNA: TGTGCCAGCAGCCCCGACCCCGTGGATGAGCAGTTCTTC. Its protein product is CASSPDPVDEQFF.

This chain links TRBV12-3 or TRBV12-4 with TRBJ2-1, with D perhaps matching TRBD2 (6 bases). V was clipped by 4 bases and J by 9 bases, with 13 bases between them. The CDR3 contains 13 residues. The CDR3 nucleotides read TGTGCCAGCAGTTATGGTAGCGGAGGTGAGCAGTTCTTC. Protein sequence: CASSYGSGGEQFF.

This clonotype came up a few times. The V and J genes are TRBV7-9 and TRBJ2-2, with 12 nucleotides matching TRBD2. Germline V lookup: CDR1 SEHNR, CDR2 FQNEAQ (reference sequence). The V and J ends lost 7 bases and 4 bases, in that order; junction bases with no gene match: 4. This CDR3 region has 15 residues. CDR3 in amino acids: CASMMGLAGTGELFF. CDR3 coding DNA: TGTGCCAGCATGATGGGACTAGCGGGCACCGGGGAGCTGTTTTTT.

This clonotype was seen a few times. The chain is built from TRBV29-1 and TRBJ2-2, with 11 bases identical to TRBD2. This CDR3 region has 16 residues. Per germline, CDR1 SQVTM and CDR2 ANQGSEA. Germline trimming cut 3 bases from V and 4 bases from J; bases unmatched to any gene: 7. This CDR3 reads CSVETTSGEFTGELFF. For the CDR3, the DNA is TGCAGCGTTGAGACGACTAGCGGGGAGTTCACCGGGGAGCTGTTTTTT.

This clonotype has just a few counts. This sequence joins TRBV6-2 or TRBV6-3 and TRBJ2-1; 8 bases are shared with TRBD2. Germline V gives CDR1 MNHEY, CDR2 SVGEGT. The J segment lost 7 bases and the V segment lost 6 bases, leaving 14 bases of the junction unmatched. The CDR3 spans 16 residues. CDR3 nucleotides: TGTGCCAGCAGGCCGATCTTCACGGGAGGGAGAAATGAGCAGTTCTTC. This encodes CASRPIFTGGRNEQFF.

This clonotype was picked up a small number of times. This chain links TRBV6-5 with TRBJ1-2, with D unclear. CDR1 is MNHEY, CDR2 SVGAGI, per germline. This CDR3 region has 13 residues. The germline V and J ends were trimmed by 0 bases and 8 bases, with 10 bases remaining between them. The CDR3 sequence: CASSYSGSQGYTF. In nucleotides, the CDR3 is TGTGCCAGCAGTTACTCCGGCAGCCAGGGCTACACCTTC.